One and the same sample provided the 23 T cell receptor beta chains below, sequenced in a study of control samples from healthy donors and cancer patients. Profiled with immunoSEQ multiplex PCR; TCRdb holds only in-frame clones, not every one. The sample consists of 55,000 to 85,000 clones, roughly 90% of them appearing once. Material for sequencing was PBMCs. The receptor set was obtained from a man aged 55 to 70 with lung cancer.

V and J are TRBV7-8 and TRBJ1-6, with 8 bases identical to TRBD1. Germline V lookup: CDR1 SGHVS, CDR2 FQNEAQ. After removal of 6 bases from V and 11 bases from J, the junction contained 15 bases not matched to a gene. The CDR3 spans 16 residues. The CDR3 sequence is CASSRAADRGSTPLHF. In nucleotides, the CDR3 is TGTGCCAGCAGTCGGGCGGCAGACAGGGGTAGTACACCCCTCCACTTT.

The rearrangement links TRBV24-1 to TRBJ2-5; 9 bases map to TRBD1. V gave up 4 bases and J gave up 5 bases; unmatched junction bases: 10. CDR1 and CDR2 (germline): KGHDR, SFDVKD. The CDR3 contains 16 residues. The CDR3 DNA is TGTGCCACCAGTGACGGACAGGGGCCCGGGCGGGAGACCCAGTACTTC. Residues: CATSDGQGPGRETQYF.

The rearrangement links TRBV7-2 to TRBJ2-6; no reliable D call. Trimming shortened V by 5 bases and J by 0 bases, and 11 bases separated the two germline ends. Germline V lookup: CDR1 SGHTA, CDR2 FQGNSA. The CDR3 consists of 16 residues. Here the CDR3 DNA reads TGTGCCAGCAGCCCGCACCGTGACTCTGGGGCCAACGTCCTGACTTTC. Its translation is CASSPHRDSGANVLTF.

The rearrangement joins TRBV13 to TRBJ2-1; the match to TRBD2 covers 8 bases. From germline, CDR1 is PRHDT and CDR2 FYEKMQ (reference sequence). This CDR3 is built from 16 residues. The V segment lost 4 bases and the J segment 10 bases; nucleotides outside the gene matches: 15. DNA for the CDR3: TGTGCCAGCAGCTCCAACCGGGGACTAGGTTTGGGAGAGCAGTTCTTC. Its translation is CASSSNRGLGLGEQFF.

In nucleotides, the CDR3 is TGTGCCACCAGCAGAGATTGGTTGGGGGCAGGCCCCACAGATACGCAGTATTTT. Its translation is CATSRDWLGAGPTDTQYF. The chain carries TRBV15 and TRBJ2-3, with D perhaps matching TRBD1 (6 bases). This CDR3 is 18 amino acids long. V gave up 0 bases and J gave up 2 bases, with 18 bases separating them. CDR1 and CDR2 from the germline V gene are LNHNV and YYDKDF (reference sequence). Full variable domain (rest looked up from reference TRBV15 and TRBJ2-3): DAMVIQNPRYQVTQFGKPVTLSCSQTLNHNVMYWYQQKSSQAPKLLFHYYDKDFNNEADTPDNFQSRRPNTSFCFLDIRSPGLGDTAMYLCATSRDWLGAGPTDTQYFGPGTRLTVL.

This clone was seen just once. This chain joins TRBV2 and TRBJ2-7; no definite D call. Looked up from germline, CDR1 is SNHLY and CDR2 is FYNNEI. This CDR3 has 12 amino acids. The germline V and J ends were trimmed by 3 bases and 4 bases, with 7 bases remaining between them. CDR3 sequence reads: CASSDPRYEQYV. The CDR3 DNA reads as TGTGCCAGCAGTGATCCTCGGTACGAGCAGTACGTC.

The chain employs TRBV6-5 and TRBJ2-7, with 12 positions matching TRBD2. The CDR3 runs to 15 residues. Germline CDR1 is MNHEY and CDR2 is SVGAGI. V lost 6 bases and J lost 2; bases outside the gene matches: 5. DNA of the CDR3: TGTGCCAGCAGCCCCTCTAGCGGGGGGGCCTACGAGCAGTACGTC. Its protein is CASSPSSGGAYEQYV.

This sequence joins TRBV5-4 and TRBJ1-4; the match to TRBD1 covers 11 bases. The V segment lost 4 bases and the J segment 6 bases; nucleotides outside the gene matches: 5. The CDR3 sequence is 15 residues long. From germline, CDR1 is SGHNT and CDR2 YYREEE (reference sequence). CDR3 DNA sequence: TGTGCCAGCAGCCCCAAGGGACAGGGGGATGAAAAACTGTTTTTT. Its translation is CASSPKGQGDEKLFF.

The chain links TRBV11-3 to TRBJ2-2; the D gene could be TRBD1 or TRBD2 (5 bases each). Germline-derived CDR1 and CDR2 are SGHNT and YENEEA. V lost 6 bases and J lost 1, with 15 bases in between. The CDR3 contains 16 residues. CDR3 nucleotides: TGTGCCAGCAGAACCCCGGGACGGCAGAACACCGGGGAGCTGTTTTTT. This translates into CASRTPGRQNTGELFF. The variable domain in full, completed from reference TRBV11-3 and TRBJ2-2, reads EAGVVQSPRYKIIEKKQPVAFWCNPISGHNTLYWYLQNLGQGPELLIRYENEEAVDDSQLPKDRFSAERLKGVDSTLKIQPAELGDSAVYLCASRTPGRQNTGELFFGEGSRLTVL.

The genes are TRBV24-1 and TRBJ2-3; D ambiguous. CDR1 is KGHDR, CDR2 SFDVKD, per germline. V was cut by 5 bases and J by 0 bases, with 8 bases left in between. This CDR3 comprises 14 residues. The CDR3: CATSVLGSTDTQYF. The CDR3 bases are TGTGCCACCAGTGTGCTCGGAAGCACAGATACGCAGTATTTT.

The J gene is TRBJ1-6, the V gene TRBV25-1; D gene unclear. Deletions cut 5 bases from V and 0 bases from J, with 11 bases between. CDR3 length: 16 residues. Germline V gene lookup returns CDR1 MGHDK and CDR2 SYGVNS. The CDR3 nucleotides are TGTGCCAGCAGTCCGTTCGAGAGCTCCTATAATTCACCCCTCCACTTT. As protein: CASSPFESSYNSPLHF.

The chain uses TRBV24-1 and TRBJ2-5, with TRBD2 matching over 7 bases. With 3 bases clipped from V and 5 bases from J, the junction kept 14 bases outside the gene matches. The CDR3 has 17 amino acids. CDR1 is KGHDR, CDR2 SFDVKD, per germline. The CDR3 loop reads CATSDGGVGLGLETQYF. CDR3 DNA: TGTGCCACCAGTGATGGGGGGGTGGGACTGGGTCTGGAGACCCAGTACTTC.

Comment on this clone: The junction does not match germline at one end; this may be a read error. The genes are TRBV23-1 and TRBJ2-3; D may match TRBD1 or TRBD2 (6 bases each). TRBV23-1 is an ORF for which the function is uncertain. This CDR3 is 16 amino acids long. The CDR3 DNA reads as TGCGCCAGCAGTCAATCATCTGGCGGGACAAAGACCCCCCCGCCTTTT. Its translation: CASSQSSGGTKTPPPF.

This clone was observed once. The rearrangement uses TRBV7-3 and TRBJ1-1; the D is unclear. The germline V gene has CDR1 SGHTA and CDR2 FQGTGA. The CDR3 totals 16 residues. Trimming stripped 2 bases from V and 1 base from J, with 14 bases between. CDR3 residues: CASSLLPRSGNTEAFF. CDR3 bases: TGTGCCAGCAGCTTACTTCCTCGCTCCGGGAACACTGAAGCTTTCTTT.

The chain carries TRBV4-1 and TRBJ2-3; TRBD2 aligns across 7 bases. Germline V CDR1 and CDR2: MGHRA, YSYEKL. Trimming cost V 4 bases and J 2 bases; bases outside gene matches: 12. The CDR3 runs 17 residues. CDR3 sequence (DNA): TGCGCCAGCAGCCGGACTGCCGGGACTACCCTCACAGATACGCAGTATTTT. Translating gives CASSRTAGTTLTDTQYF.

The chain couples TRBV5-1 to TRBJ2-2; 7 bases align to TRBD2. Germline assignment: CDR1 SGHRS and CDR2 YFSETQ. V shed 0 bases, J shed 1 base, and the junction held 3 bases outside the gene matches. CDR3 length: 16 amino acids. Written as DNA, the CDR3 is TGCGCCAGCAGCTTGGTGGCGGGGGAGAACACCGGGGAGCTGTTTTTT. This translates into CASSLVAGENTGELFF.

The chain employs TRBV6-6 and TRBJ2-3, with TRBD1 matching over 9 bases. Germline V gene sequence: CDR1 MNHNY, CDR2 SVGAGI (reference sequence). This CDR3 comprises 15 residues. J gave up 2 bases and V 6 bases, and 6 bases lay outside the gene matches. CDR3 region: CASRRQGGNTDTQYF. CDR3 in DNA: TGTGCCAGCAGACGACAGGGGGGGAACACAGATACGCAGTATTTT.

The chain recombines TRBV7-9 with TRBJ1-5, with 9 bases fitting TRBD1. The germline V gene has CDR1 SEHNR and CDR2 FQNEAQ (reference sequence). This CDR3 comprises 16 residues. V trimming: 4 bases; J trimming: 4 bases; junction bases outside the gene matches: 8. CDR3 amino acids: CASSSGTGQDNQPQHF. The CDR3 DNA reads TGTGCCAGCAGCTCCGGGACAGGGCAGGATAATCAGCCCCAGCATTTT.

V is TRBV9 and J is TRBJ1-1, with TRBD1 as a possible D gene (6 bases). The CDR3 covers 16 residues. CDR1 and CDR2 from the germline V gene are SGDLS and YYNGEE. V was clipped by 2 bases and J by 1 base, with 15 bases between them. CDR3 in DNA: TGTGCCAGCAGCGTGGGGCTTACAGGGAAGAACACTGAAGCTTTCTTT. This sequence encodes CASSVGLTGKNTEAFF.

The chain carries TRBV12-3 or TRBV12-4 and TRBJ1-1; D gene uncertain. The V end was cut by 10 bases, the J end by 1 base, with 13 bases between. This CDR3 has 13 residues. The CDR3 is CATKQQQNTEAFF. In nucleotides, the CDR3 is TGTGCCACAAAACAGCAACAGAACACTGAAGCTTTCTTT.

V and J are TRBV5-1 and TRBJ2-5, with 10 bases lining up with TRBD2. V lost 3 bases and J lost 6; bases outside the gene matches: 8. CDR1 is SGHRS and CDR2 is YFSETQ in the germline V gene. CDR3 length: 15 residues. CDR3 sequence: CASSSEAGGPQTQYF. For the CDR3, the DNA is TGCGCCAGCAGCTCGGAAGCGGGGGGGCCGCAGACCCAGTACTTC.

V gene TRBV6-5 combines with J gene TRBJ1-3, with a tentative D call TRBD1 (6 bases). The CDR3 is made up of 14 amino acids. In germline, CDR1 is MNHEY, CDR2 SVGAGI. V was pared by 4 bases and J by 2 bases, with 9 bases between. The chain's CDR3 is CASSSGQAGNTIYF. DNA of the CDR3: TGTGCCAGCAGTTCGGGACAAGCTGGAAACACCATATATTTT.

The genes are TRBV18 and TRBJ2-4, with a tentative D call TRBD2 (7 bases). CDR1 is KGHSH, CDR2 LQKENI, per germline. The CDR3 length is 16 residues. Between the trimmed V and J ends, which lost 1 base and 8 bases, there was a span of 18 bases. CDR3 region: CASSPRQAGGGDIQYF. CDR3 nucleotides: TGTGCCAGCTCACCACGACAGGCTGGTGGGGGGGACATTCAGTACTTC.